The present T cell receptor (beta chain) was sequenced within a study of shared clonotypes between healthy human individuals. The study, taken as a whole, reports: A handful of donors had about 5% of their naive CD4 clonotypes in common. Clonotypes shared by all four sorted-subset donors had higher generation probabilities than non-shared clonotypes. On the whole, naive subsets had larger estimated richness than memory subsets had.

The method was immunoSEQ multiplex PCR; TCRdb's version includes in-frame clones alone and lacks a portion of them. The sample has under 1,100,000 clones; more than 75% are singletons. For this clone: Its specificity is not known.

V lost 6 bases and J 5 bases, leaving 11 bases between the germline ends. The germline V gene encodes CDR1 WSHSY and CDR2 SAAADI. CDR3 length: 13 residues. The origin of this receptor is a young man in good health. Some clones in this sample may be carry-over from other donors' samples. The gene calls are TRBV10-2 and TRBJ2-1; D gene unclear. The sample taken for sequencing was memory CD4+ T cells from PBMCs. Stated subset: CD45RA-negative fraction. The CDR3: CASRFFLDNEQFF. The CDR3 nucleotides read TGCGCCAGCAGGTTCTTTTTGGACAATGAGCAGTTCTTC.